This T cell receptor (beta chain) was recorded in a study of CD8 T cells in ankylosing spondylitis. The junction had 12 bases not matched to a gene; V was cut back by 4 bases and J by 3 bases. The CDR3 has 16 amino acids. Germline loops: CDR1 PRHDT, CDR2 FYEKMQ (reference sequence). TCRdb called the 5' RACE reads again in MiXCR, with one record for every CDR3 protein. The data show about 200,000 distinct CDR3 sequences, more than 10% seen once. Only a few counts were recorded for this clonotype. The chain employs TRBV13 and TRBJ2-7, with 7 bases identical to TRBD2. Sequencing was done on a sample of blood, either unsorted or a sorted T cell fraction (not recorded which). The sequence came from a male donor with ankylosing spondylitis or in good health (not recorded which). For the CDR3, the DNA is TGTGCCAGCAGCTCCAACCTTGAGGGGAGGGTCTACGAGCAGTACTTC. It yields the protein CASSSNLEGRVYEQYF.